Listed below are T cell receptor beta chains from one sample, sequenced in a study of regulatory T cells in long-lasting Graves disease. A single record per CDR3 protein comes from TCRdb applying MiXCR to the multiplex PCR reads. The sample carries 310,000 or so distinct CDR3 sequences, 20% to 25% recorded once. The sample in question was peripheral blood mononuclear cells (PBMCs), obtained when the disease was refractory, from a patient treated with antithyroid drugs. Every receptor here comes from a female donor with Graves disease. The conserved cysteine and the conserved F or W are not part of the CDR3 here. A D gene is named only where the DNA matches it firmly. Clone sizes are given selectively: once, few, many, or a class where the clone is expanded.

J: TRBJ2-7
size: many
V: TRBV12-3/TRBV12-4
D: -
CDR3: ASSFDPYEQY

J: TRBJ1-2
size: few
V: TRBV19
D: -
CDR3: ASIPPGQARGGYT

J: TRBJ1-1
size: -
V: TRBV6-1
D: -
CDR3: ASSERHFLNTEAF

J: TRBJ2-7
size: many
V: TRBV29-1
D: -
CDR3: SVEMAGPGNEQY

J: TRBJ2-7
size: few
V: TRBV4-3
D: -
CDR3: ASSQAIAYEQY

J: TRBJ2-2
size: -
V: TRBV12-3/TRBV12-4
D: -
CDR3: ASSPREWDTGELF

J: TRBJ2-7
size: many
V: TRBV6-1
D: -
CDR3: ASSGLFSSYEQY

J: TRBJ1-1
size: many
V: TRBV20-1
D: -
CDR3: SAPIQGSTEAF

J: TRBJ2-7
size: few
V: TRBV15
D: TRBD1
CDR3: ATSWDRGTYEQY

J: TRBJ1-5
size: many
V: TRBV12-3/TRBV12-4
D: -
CDR3: ASSPTGQKPQH

J: TRBJ2-5
size: many
V: TRBV6-5
D: TRBD1
CDR3: ASSYDDRVGTQY

J: TRBJ2-7
size: many
V: TRBV12-3/TRBV12-4
D: TRBD2
CDR3: ASSLGELAGGYEQY

J: TRBJ1-4
size: -
V: TRBV4-1
D: -
CDR3: ASSQGGIIKSGLF

J: TRBJ2-5
size: few
V: TRBV20-1
D: -
CDR3: SAGWETQY

J: TRBJ1-2
size: few
V: TRBV29-1
D: -
CDR3: SVVDQYYGYT

J: TRBJ2-2
size: -
V: TRBV19
D: TRBD2
CDR3: ASSIKRENTGELF

J: TRBJ2-7
size: -
V: TRBV10-3
D: -
CDR3: AISESGDFYEQY

J: TRBJ2-7
size: few
V: TRBV30
D: -
CDR3: AWRGRSIYEQY

J: TRBJ2-1
size: -
V: TRBV27
D: -
CDR3: ASSLSMVNEQF

J: TRBJ2-5
size: -
V: TRBV4-1
D: TRBD2
CDR3: ASSHSGRGLEAQY

J: TRBJ2-2
size: -
V: TRBV5-1
D: TRBD2
CDR3: ASSLFSGSATGELF

J: TRBJ2-6
size: many
V: TRBV5-1
D: TRBD2
CDR3: ASSLAASGSGGANVLT

J: TRBJ2-7
size: few
V: TRBV12-3/TRBV12-4
D: -
CDR3: ASSYLTGDYEQY

J: TRBJ1-1
size: many
V: TRBV12-3/TRBV12-4
D: -
CDR3: ASRTQKGGLVAEAF

J: TRBJ2-2
size: -
V: TRBV6-2/TRBV6-3
D: TRBD2
CDR3: ASSYLGLAGVSGELF

J: TRBJ2-7
size: -
V: TRBV7-2
D: -
CDR3: ASSPTRDKGYEQY

J: TRBJ1-2
size: many
V: TRBV6-1
D: -
CDR3: ASSPGKKDGYT

J: TRBJ2-7
size: once
V: TRBV7-2
D: -
CDR3: ASSLVADSSYEQY

J: TRBJ2-5
size: -
V: TRBV29-1
D: -
CDR3: SVEDPGVGVRETQY

J: TRBJ2-1
size: many
V: TRBV11-2
D: TRBD2
CDR3: ASSLRLAGGFNEQF

J: TRBJ2-2
size: few
V: TRBV27
D: -
CDR3: ATGGLATGELF

J: TRBJ2-1
size: -
V: TRBV11-2
D: -
CDR3: ASSLSLRKGSYNEQF

J: TRBJ2-5
size: many
V: TRBV7-2
D: TRBD1
CDR3: ASSFSRQGQETQY

J: TRBJ2-7
size: many
V: TRBV27
D: -
CDR3: ASSPRDFSYEQY

J: TRBJ2-7
size: once
V: TRBV20-1
D: -
CDR3: SARDLLAGGTPYVQY

J: TRBJ2-2
size: -
V: TRBV28
D: -
CDR3: ASSLDMLENTGELS

J: TRBJ1-4
size: few
V: TRBV4-2
D: -
CDR3: ASSHGGDREKLF

J: TRBJ2-7
size: few
V: TRBV6-1
D: TRBD2
CDR3: ARPGTGAGGPSEQY

J: TRBJ2-7
size: -
V: TRBV5-4
D: TRBD2
CDR3: ASSSGLAGGGAYEQY

J: TRBJ2-7
size: few
V: TRBV7-9
D: TRBD2
CDR3: ATRAGTYEQY

J: TRBJ1-1
size: many
V: TRBV18
D: TRBD1
CDR3: ASSGQGANTEAF

J: TRBJ1-2
size: many
V: TRBV12-3/TRBV12-4
D: -
CDR3: ASSSNPTGGNYGYT

J: TRBJ2-7
size: many
V: TRBV6-5
D: -
CDR3: ASSSTGPYYEQY

J: TRBJ2-7
size: -
V: TRBV29-1
D: -
CDR3: SVLSGSPTYEQY

J: TRBJ1-3
size: -
V: TRBV11-3
D: TRBD1
CDR3: ASSWTGDGNTIY

J: TRBJ1-2
size: -
V: TRBV19
D: -
CDR3: ASSPSVT

J: TRBJ2-7
size: many
V: TRBV27
D: -
CDR3: ASSLGRQGYEQY

J: TRBJ2-7
size: many
V: TRBV2
D: -
CDR3: ASQGTESSYEQY

J: TRBJ2-3
size: -
V: TRBV20-1
D: -
CDR3: SATVGSVSTDTQY

J: TRBJ1-2
size: -
V: TRBV13
D: TRBD1
CDR3: ASSWDRANYGYT

J: TRBJ1-4
size: many
V: TRBV20-1
D: -
CDR3: SAWLNEKLF